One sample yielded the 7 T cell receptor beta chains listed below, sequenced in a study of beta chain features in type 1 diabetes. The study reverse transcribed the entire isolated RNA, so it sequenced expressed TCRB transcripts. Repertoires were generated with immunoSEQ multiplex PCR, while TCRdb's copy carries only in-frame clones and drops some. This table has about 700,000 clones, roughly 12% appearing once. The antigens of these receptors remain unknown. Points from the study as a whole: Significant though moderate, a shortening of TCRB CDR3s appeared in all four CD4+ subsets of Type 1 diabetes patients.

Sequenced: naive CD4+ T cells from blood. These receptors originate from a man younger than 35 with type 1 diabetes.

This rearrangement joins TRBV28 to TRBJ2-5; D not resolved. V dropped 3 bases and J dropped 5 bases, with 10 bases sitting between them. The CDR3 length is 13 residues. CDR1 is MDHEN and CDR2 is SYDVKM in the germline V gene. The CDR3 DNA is TGTGCCAGCAGTTTTCGTGGTTGGGAGACCCAGTACTTC. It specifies CASSFRGWETQYF.

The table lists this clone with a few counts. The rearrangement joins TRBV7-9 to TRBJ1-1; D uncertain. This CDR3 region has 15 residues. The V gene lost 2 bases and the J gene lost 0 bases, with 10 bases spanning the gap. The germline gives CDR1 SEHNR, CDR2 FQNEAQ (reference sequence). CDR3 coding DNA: TGTGCCAGCAGCTTACAGTTCTCACTGAACACTGAAGCTTTCTTT. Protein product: CASSLQFSLNTEAFF.

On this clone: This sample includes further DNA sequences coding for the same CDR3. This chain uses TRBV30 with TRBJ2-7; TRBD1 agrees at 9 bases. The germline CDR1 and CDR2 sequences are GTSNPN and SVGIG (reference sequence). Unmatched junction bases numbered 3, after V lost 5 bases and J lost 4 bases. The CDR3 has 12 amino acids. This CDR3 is CAWSGQGYEQYF. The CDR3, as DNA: TGTGCCTGGTCGGGACAGGGATACGAGCAGTACTTC.

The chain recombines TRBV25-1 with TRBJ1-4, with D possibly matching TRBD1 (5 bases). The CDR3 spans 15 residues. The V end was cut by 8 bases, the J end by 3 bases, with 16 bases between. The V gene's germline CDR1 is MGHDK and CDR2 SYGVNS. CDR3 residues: CASGPTGGANEKLFF. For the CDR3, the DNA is TGTGCCAGCGGTCCAACAGGTGGGGCTAATGAAAAACTGTTTTTT.

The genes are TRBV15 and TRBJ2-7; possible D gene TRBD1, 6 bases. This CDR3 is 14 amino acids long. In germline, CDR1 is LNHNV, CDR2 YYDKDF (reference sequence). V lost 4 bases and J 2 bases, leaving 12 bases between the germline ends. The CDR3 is CATSIAQGPYEQYF. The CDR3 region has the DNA TGTGCCACCAGCATCGCACAGGGACCCTACGAGCAGTACTTC.

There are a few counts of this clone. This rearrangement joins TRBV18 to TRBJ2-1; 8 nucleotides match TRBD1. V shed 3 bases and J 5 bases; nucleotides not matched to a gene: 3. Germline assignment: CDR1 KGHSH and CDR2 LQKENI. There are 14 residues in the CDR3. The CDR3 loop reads CASSPPGQDNEQFF. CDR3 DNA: TGTGCCAGCTCACCTCCGGGACAGGACAATGAGCAGTTCTTC.

The CDR3 loop is CAWSLPYSPLHF. The CDR3 bases are TGTGCCTGGAGTCTCCCCTATTCACCCCTCCACTTT. This sequence joins TRBV30 and TRBJ1-6; no clear D. V shed 2 bases and J shed 8 bases, with 7 bases lying between them. CDR1 is GTSNPN and CDR2 is SVGIG in the germline V gene (reference sequence). The CDR3 runs to 12 residues.